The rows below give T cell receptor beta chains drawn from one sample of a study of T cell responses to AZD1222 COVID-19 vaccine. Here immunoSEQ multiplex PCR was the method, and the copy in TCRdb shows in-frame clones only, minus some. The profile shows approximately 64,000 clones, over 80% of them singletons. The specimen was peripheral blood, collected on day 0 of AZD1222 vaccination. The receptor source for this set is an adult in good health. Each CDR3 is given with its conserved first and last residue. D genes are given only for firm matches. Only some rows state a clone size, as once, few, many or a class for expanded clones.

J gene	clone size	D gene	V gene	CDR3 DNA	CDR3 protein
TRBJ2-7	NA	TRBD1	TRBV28	TGTGCCAGCAGACTGACAGGGGGCTCCTACGAGCAGTACTTC	CASRLTGGSYEQYF
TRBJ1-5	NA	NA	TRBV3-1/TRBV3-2	TGTGCCAGCAGCCAATCGGGGGGCAATCAGCCCCAGCATTTT	CASSQSGGNQPQHF
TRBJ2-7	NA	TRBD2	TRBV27	TGTGCCAGCGCTGTAGCGGGGGGACCCTACGAGCAGTACTTC	CASAVAGGPYEQYF
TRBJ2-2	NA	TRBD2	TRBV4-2	TGTGCCAGCAGCCACGCTCCGGGACTAGCGGGGGGGTCCGGGGAGCTGTTTTTT	CASSHAPGLAGGSGELFF
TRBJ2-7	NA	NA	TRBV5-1	TGCGCCAGCAGCTTGGATCGCAGGTTGTTCTCCTACGAGCAGTACTTC	CASSLDRRLFSYEQYF
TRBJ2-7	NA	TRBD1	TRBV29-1	TGCAGCGTAGGACAGGTCCTGGGCTACGAGCAGTACTTC	CSVGQVLGYEQYF
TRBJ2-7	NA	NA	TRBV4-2	TGTGCCAGCAGCCAAGGATACTCGGACGAGCAGTACTTC	CASSQGYSDEQYF
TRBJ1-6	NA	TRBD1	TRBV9	TGTGCCAGCAGCATAGGAGGGACAGGGGGGTATTCACCCCTCCACTTT	CASSIGGTGGYSPLHF
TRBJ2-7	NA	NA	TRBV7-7	TGTGCCAGCAGCTTATACCCGGGAGCCTACGAGCAGTACTTC	CASSLYPGAYEQYF
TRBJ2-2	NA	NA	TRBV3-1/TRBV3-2	TGTGCCAGCAGCCACAGGGGCGGCACCGGGGAGCTGTTTTTT	CASSHRGGTGELFF
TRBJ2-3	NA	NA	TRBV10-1	TGCGCCAGCAGTGCAGGAGGTGCAGATACGCAGTATTTT	CASSAGGADTQYF
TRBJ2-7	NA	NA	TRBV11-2	TGTGCCAGCAGCTTTAGGGGGGTGGTGGAAGATTCCTACGAGCAGTACTTC	CASSFRGVVEDSYEQYF
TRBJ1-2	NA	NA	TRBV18	TGTGCCAGCTCACCGAGGTCGCAGGGAGTTAGTGGCTACACCTTC	CASSPRSQGVSGYTF
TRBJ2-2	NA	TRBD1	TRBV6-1	TGTGCCAGTAGTGAGGACAGGAGCAACACCGGGGAGCTGTTTTTT	CASSEDRSNTGELFF
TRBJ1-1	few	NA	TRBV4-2	TGTGCCAGCAGCCAAGATACCGGGGGGGGCCCGTTT	CASSQDTGGGPF
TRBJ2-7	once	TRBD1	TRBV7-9	TGTGCCAGCAGCGCGGACAGGGGGTTCTACGAGCAGTACTTC	CASSADRGFYEQYF
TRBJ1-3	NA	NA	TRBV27	TGTGCCAGCAGTTTATCTCCGAACTCTGGAAACACCATATATTTT	CASSLSPNSGNTIYF
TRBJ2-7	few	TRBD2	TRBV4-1	TGCGCCAGCAGCCAAGCTGCGGGGAGGGGAAGCAACGAGCAGTACTTC	CASSQAAGRGSNEQYF
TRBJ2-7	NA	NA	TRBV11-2	TGTGCCAGCAGCTTAATCGCCTCCTACGAGCAGTACTTC	CASSLIASYEQYF
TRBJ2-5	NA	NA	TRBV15	TGTGCCACCAGCAACCTTGGGGAGACCCAGTACTTC	CATSNLGETQYF
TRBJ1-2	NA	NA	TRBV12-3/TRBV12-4	TGTGCCAGCAGTGCCAGCTATGGCTACACCTTC	CASSASYGYTF
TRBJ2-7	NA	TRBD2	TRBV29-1	TGCAGCGTGGGGAGGGGACTCACTTACGAGCAGTACTTC	CSVGRGLTYEQYF
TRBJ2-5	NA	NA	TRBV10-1	TGCGCCAGCAGTGGAAGGGGCTGGGAGACCCAGTACTTC	CASSGRGWETQYF
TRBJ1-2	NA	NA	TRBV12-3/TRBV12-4	TGTGCCAGCAGTCAACAGGATAACTATGGCTACACCTTC	CASSQQDNYGYTF
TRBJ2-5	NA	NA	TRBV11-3	TGTGCCAGCAGCTCCGGACTCCTATCTCAAGAGACCCAGTACTTC	CASSSGLLSQETQYF
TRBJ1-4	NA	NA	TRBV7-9	TGTGCCAGCAGCTTAACAGTTAATGAAAAACTGTTTTTT	CASSLTVNEKLFF
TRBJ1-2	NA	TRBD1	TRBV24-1	TGTGCCACCAGTGATCCGGACAGGGGGCGTACCTATGGCTACACCTTC	CATSDPDRGRTYGYTF
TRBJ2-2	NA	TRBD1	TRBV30	TGTGCCTGGAGTCTGTCAGGGGGATGGGAGCTGTTTTTT	CAWSLSGGWELFF